These 19 T cell receptor beta chains were all obtained from the same sample, sequenced in a study of blood T cell repertoires in COVID-19. Method: immunoSEQ multiplex PCR; TCRdb's copy keeps in-frame clones and lacks some. This sample has a few hundred thousand clones, with about 80% found just once. Input material: PBMCs or T cells enriched from blood (not recorded which). Receptors originate from a man aged 30 to 39 with acute COVID-19.

The genes are TRBV7-8 and TRBJ2-1, with TRBD2 matching over 7 bases. Germline V lookup: CDR1 SGHVS, CDR2 FQNEAQ. The CDR3 is made up of 15 amino acids. Trimming at V came to 5 bases and at J to 10 bases, leaving 14 bases not matched to a gene. This CDR3 reads CASSVASGVRSEQFF. The CDR3 coding sequence is TGTGCCAGCAGCGTTGCTAGCGGTGTAAGATCCGAGCAGTTCTTC.

The rearrangement joins TRBV12-3 or TRBV12-4 to TRBJ1-2, with 11 nucleotides matching TRBD1. The CDR3 has 13 amino acids. Trimming cost V 6 bases and J 11 bases; bases outside gene matches: 8. The CDR3, as DNA: TGTGCCAGCAGGACCGGGACAGGGGGACGGTACACCTTC. It yields the protein CASRTGTGGRYTF.

This clone was recorded once. The rearrangement uses TRBV7-6 and TRBJ2-1; TRBD2 agrees at 12 bases. Per the germline V gene, CDR1 is SGHVS and CDR2 is FNYEAQ. V dropped 5 bases and J dropped 9; count of bases not matched to a gene: 8. The CDR3 sequence is 15 residues long. Here the CDR3 DNA reads TGTGCCAGCAGCGTACCTAGCGGGGGGGCAGGTGAGCAGTTCTTC. The encoded protein is CASSVPSGGAGEQFF.

This rearrangement joins TRBV4-1 to TRBJ2-1; TRBD2 agrees at 13 bases. The CDR3 is made up of 15 amino acids. Germline CDR1 is MGHRA and CDR2 is YSYEKL. With V trimmed by 4 bases and J by 9 bases, 6 bases remained unmatched. The CDR3 bases are TGCGCCAGCAGCCGTACTAGCGGGGGGGCGGGTGAGCAGTTCTTC. Translated: CASSRTSGGAGEQFF.

This clone was seen at least ten times. The chain is built from TRBV18 and TRBJ1-5; D is ambiguous. Germline CDR1 and CDR2: KGHSH and LQKENI. V lost 5 bases to trimming and J lost 4 bases, with 6 bases between them. The CDR3 runs to 12 residues. The CDR3 DNA follows: TGTGCCAGCTCAACTCCGAATCAGCCCCAGCATTTT. Translated: CASSTPNQPQHF.

There are a few counts of this clone. The V call is TRBV5-1, the J call TRBJ1-1; a possible D gene is TRBD1 (5 bases). With 3 bases removed from V and 1 base from J, the gap between germline ends came to 10 bases. This CDR3 region has 14 residues. Germline V gene sequence: CDR1 SGHRS, CDR2 YFSETQ. CDR3 region: CASSSQVTNTEAFF. Written as DNA, the CDR3 is TGCGCCAGCAGCTCACAGGTAACGAACACTGAAGCTTTCTTT.

V and J are TRBV28 and TRBJ2-5; 13 bases are a match to TRBD2. The J segment lost 1 base and the V segment lost 9 bases, leaving 5 bases of the junction unmatched. Germline values: CDR1 MDHEN, CDR2 SYDVKM. This CDR3 comprises 15 residues. DNA for the CDR3: TGTGCCAGTATTCGGACTAGCGGGGGCCAAGAGACCCAGTACTTC. It translates to CASIRTSGGQETQYF.

The chain uses TRBV11-2 and TRBJ2-3; D possibly corresponds to TRBD2 (5 bases). The length of the CDR3 is 14 residues. Trimming stripped 4 bases from V and 3 bases from J, with 11 bases between. From germline, CDR1 is SGHAT and CDR2 FQNNGV. CDR3 protein: CASSSWTETDTQYF. CDR3 sequence (DNA): TGTGCCAGCAGCTCCTGGACTGAGACAGATACGCAGTATTTT.

The chain joins TRBV11-2 to TRBJ2-7, with 7 positions matching TRBD1. CDR1 is SGHAT and CDR2 is FQNNGV in the germline V gene. The CDR3 covers 17 residues. V shed 5 bases and J 6 bases; nucleotides not matched to a gene: 19. The CDR3 DNA sequence: TGTGCCAGCAGCACATTCAGGGCGAGGGGGCGTCTCCCCGAGCAGTACGTC. Encoded protein: CASSTFRARGRLPEQYV.

The rearrangement links TRBV6-1 to TRBJ2-6, with D possibly being TRBD1 (6 bases). The CDR3 is 19 amino acids. Trimming removed 2 bases from V and 0 bases from J, with 17 bases in between. Germline V gene data show CDR1 as MNHNS and CDR2 as SASEGT. The CDR3 nucleotides are TGTGCCAGCAGTGAAAAGGTAGGACAGCGGAACTCTGGGGCCAACGTCCTGACTTTC. This translates into CASSEKVGQRNSGANVLTF.

The rearrangement uses TRBV9 and TRBJ1-1, with D perhaps TRBD1 (5 bases). There are 14 residues in the CDR3. V lost 4 bases and J 3 bases, leaving 13 bases between the germline ends. Per the germline V gene, CDR1 is SGDLS and CDR2 is YYNGEE. The CDR3 sequence: CASSPSGAYTEAFF. The CDR3 coding sequence is TGTGCCAGCAGCCCCAGCGGGGCCTACACTGAAGCTTTCTTT.

The chain combines TRBV4-2 with TRBJ2-1; 10 nucleotides align to TRBD2. CDR1 LGHNA and CDR2 YNFKEQ come from the germline V gene. V was clipped by 0 bases and J by 9 bases; unmatched bases: 5. The CDR3 totals 15 residues. As DNA, the CDR3 is TGTGCCAGCAGCCAAGACCCTAGCGGGAGTTTTGAGCAGTTCTTC. As protein: CASSQDPSGSFEQFF.

This clone is a singleton in its sample. The chain is built from TRBV30 and TRBJ2-5, with D perhaps matching TRBD2 (6 bases). Trimming left V 3 bases short and J 5 bases short, with 13 bases between. Germline V gene data show CDR1 as GTSNPN and CDR2 as SVGIG (reference sequence). This CDR3 is built from 13 residues. The CDR3 nucleotides are TGTGCCTGGAGCCCCCGGGGGAAGGAGACCCAGTACTTC. Amino acid sequence: CAWSPRGKETQYF.

The V gene is TRBV5-6, the J gene TRBJ2-3; 8 bases align to TRBD2. CDR1 is SGHDT and CDR2 is YYEEEE in the germline V gene. The CDR3 runs to 15 residues. V lost 4 bases to trimming and J lost 4 bases; unmatched junction nucleotides: 8. For the CDR3, the DNA is TGTGCCAGCAGCGAACCGGGACTAGTGTCAGATACGCAGTATTTT. Translating it yields CASSEPGLVSDTQYF.

The J gene is TRBJ1-5, the V gene TRBV28; 8 nucleotides match TRBD1. The length of the CDR3 is 15 residues. The J segment lost 3 bases and the V segment lost 6 bases, leaving 7 bases of the junction unmatched. CDR1 and CDR2 (germline): MDHEN, SYDVKM. The CDR3 reads CASSPRTGSNQPQHF. The DNA of the CDR3 is TGTGCCAGCAGCCCGAGGACAGGGTCCAATCAGCCCCAGCATTTT.

The V gene is TRBV30, the J gene TRBJ1-2; maybe TRBD1 (5 bases). V lost 3 bases to trimming and J lost 6 bases, with 8 bases between them. Germline V gene sequence: CDR1 GTSNPN, CDR2 SVGIG (reference sequence). This CDR3 region has 11 residues. CDR3 residues: CAWRGVHGYTF. The DNA of the CDR3 is TGTGCCTGGAGAGGGGTACATGGCTACACCTTC.

The chain combines TRBV15 with TRBJ2-1; tentative D call: TRBD2 (6 bases). Trimming shortened V by 0 bases and J by 2 bases, and 17 bases separated the two germline ends. The CDR3 totals 18 residues. Germline assignment: CDR1 LNHNV and CDR2 YYDKDF (reference sequence). CDR3 bases: TGTGCCACCAGCAGAGATAGGAGCGGGCCCCCCACCTACAATGAGCAGTTCTTC. This gives the protein CATSRDRSGPPTYNEQFF.

The chain employs TRBV7-8 and TRBJ1-1, with no clear D. Germline V gives CDR1 SGHVS, CDR2 FQNEAQ. The ends were cut back, 6 bases at V and 4 bases at J, with 27 bases in the middle. CDR3 length: 18 amino acids. The CDR3 spells CASSTRRNLGPSGTEAFF. CDR3 sequence (DNA): TGTGCCAGCAGTACTAGACGAAACTTGGGCCCCAGCGGCACTGAAGCTTTCTTT. Based on the CDR3 plus reference TRBV7-8 and TRBJ1-1, the full variable domain is GAGVSQSPRYKVAKRGQDVALRCDPISGHVSLFWYQQALGQGPEFLTYFQNEAQLDKSGLPSDRFFAERPEGSVSTLKIQRTQQEDSAVYLCASSTRRNLGPSGTEAFFGQGTRLTVV.

The chain uses TRBV6-5 and TRBJ2-5; D ambiguous. Germline-derived CDR1 and CDR2 are MNHEY and SVGAGI. Trimming left V 0 bases short and J 1 base short, with 3 bases between. The CDR3 runs to 13 residues. CDR3 bases: TGTGCCAGCAGTTACTCGCGCCAAGAGACCCAGTACTTC. Amino acid sequence: CASSYSRQETQYF.